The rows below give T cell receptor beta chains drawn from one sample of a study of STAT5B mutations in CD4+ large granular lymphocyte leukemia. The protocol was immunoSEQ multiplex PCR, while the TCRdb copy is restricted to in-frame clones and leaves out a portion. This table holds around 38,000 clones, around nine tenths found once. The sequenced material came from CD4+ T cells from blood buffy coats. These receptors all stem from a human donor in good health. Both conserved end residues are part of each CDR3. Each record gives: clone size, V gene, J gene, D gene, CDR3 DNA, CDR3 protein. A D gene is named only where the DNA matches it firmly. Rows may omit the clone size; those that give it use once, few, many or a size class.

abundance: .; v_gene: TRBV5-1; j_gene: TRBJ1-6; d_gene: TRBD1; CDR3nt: TGCGCCAGCAGCTCGGACAGGGGGCATTCACCCCTCCACTTT; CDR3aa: CASSSDRGHSPLHF
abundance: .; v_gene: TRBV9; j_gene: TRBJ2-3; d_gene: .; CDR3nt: TGTGCCAGCAGCGGCAACACAGATACGCAGTATTTT; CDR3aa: CASSGNTDTQYF
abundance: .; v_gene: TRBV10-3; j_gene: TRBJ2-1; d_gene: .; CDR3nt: TGTGCCATCAGTGAAAAAAATGGGGGACCCTACAATGAGCAGTTCTTC; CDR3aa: CAISEKNGGPYNEQFF
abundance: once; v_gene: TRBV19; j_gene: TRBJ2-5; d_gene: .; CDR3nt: TGTGCCAGTAGTATGGGAGAGACCCAGTACTTC; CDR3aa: CASSMGETQYF
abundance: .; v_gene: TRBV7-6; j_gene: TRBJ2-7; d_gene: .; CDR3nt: TGTGCCAGCAGCTCCCCTTTAACCGGATACGAGCAGTACTTC; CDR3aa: CASSSPLTGYEQYF
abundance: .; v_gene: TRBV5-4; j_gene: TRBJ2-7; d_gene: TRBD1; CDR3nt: TGTGCCAGCAGCACCCGGACAGGGGGTCGCTACGAGCAGTACTTC; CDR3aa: CASSTRTGGRYEQYF
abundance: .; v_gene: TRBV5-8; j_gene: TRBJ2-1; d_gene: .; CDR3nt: TGTGCCAGCAGCTTCCCCACTAGGGCCTCCGGGATCTTC; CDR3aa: CASSFPTRASGIF
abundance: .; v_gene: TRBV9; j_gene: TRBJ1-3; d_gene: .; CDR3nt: TGTGCCAGCAGCCCAGGAGGGCGGACTGGAAACACCATATATTTT; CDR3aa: CASSPGGRTGNTIYF
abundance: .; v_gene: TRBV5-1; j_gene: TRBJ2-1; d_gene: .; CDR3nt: TGCGCCAGCAGCTTGACTAGCAATGAGCAGTTCTTC; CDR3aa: CASSLTSNEQFF
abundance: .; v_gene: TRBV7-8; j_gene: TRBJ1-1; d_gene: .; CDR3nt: TGTGCCAGCAGCCTTAGACGTGAATCGACTGAAGCTTTCTTT; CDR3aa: CASSLRRESTEAFF
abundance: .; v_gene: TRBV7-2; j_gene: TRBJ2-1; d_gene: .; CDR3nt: TGTGCCAGCAGCTTAGTGGGGGGATCCTACAATGAGCAGTTCTTC; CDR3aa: CASSLVGGSYNEQFF
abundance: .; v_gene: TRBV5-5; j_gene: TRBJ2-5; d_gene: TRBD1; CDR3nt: TGTGCCAGCAGCCCTTCCGGGACAGGGTTAGAGACCCAGTACTTC; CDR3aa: CASSPSGTGLETQYF
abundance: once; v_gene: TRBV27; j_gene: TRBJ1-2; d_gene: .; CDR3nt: TGTGCCAGCAGTTTGGAGGGCAGATATGGCTACACCTTC; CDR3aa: CASSLEGRYGYTF
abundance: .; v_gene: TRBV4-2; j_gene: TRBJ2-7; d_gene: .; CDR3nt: TGTGCCAGCAGCCAAGAATCGCGGGGTGGCTACGAGCAGTACTTC; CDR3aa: CASSQESRGGYEQYF
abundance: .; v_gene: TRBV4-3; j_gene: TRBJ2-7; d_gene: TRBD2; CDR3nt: TGCGCCAGCAGCCAAGGACTAGCGGGAGGTTCCTACGAGCAGTACTTC; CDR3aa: CASSQGLAGGSYEQYF
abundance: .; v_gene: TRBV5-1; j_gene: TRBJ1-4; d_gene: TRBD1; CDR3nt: TGCGCCAGCAGCCCCAACAGGGGGGGAAATGAAAAACTGTTTTTT; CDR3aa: CASSPNRGGNEKLFF
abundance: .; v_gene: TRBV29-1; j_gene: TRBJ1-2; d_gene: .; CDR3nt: TGCAGCGTTGCCCGGGACTATGGCTACACCTTC; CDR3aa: CSVARDYGYTF
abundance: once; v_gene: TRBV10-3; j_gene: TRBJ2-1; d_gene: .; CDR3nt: TGTGCCATCAGTGAGTGGGGGGCGCGCTACAATGAGCAGTTCTTC; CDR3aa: CAISEWGARYNEQFF
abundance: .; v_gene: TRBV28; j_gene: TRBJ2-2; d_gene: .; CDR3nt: TGTGCCAGCAGGAAAGGGGCCCGAGCCGGGGAGCTGTTTTTT; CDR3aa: CASRKGARAGELFF
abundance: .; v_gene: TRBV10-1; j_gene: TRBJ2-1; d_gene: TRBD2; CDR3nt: TGCGCCAGCAGTGAAGCGACTAGCGGGGGGTACAATGAGCAGTTCTTC; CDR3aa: CASSEATSGGYNEQFF